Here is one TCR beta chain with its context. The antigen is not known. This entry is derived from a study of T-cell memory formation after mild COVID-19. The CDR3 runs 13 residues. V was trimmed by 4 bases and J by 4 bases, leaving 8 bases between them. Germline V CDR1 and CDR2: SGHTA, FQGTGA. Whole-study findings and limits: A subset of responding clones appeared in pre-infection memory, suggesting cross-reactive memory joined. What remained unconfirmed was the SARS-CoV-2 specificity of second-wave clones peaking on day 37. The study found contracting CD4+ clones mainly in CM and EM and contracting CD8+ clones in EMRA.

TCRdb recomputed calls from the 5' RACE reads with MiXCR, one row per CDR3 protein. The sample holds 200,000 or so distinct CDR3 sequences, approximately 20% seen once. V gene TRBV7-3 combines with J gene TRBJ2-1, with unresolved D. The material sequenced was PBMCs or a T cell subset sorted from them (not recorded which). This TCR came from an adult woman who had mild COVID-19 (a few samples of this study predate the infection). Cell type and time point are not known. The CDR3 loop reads CASSSAEYNEQFF. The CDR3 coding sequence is TGTGCCAGCAGCTCGGCAGAGTACAATGAGCAGTTCTTC.